One and the same sample provided the 29 T cell receptor beta chains below, sequenced in a study of T cells in tuberculosis. Profiling relied on immunoSEQ multiplex PCR, and the TCRdb table lists in-frame clones only, not all of them. Of nearly 60,000 clones listed, nearly 90% are singletons. Thawed, overnight-rested PBMC were stained with GMM-loaded CD1B tetramer, viability dye and anti-CD3, then sorted. CD1B tetramers were loaded with Rhodococcus equi-derived C32 glucose monomycolate. Sequenced: CD1b-GMM tetramer-negative cells sorted from PBMCs. The receptors stem from an adult woman with latent tuberculosis.

Only a few counts were recorded for this clone. This chain links TRBV6-1 with TRBJ2-2; TRBD2 might be the D (5 bases). CDR3 length: 14 amino acids. Germline V gives CDR1 MNHNS, CDR2 SASEGT. V was trimmed by 8 bases and J by 1 base, leaving 11 bases between them. DNA of the CDR3: TGTGCCAGCGGAAAGGACTTGAACACCGGGGAGCTGTTTTTT. Translated: CASGKDLNTGELFF.

The chain joins TRBV10-3 to TRBJ2-5; 7 bases are a match to TRBD1. This CDR3 is 15 amino acids long. V was pared by 2 bases and J by 4 bases, with 7 bases of the junction left unmatched. Germline V gene lookup returns CDR1 ENHRY and CDR2 SYGVKD. Written as DNA, the CDR3 is TGTGCCATCAGTGAGGTGAGGGGGCCGAGAGAGACCCAGTACTTC. Its protein is CAISEVRGPRETQYF.

The CDR3 DNA reads TGCAGCGTTAACAGGGTAAACTATGGCTACACCTTC. It specifies CSVNRVNYGYTF. This chain links TRBV29-1 with TRBJ1-2; weak D call: TRBD1 (6 bases). This CDR3 spans 12 amino acids. The V gene lost 5 bases and the J gene lost 2 bases, with 9 bases spanning the gap. Germline V gene sequence: CDR1 SQVTM, CDR2 ANQGSEA.

The J gene is TRBJ2-5, the V gene TRBV7-7; weak D call: TRBD1 (5 bases). The CDR3 is 13 residues long. Germline CDR1 reads SSHAT; CDR2 reads FNYEAQ (reference sequence). CDR3 residues: CANRTTCQETQYF. The CDR3 DNA reads TGTGCTAACAGGACGACTTGCCAAGAGACCCAGTACTTC.

This sequence joins TRBV19 and TRBJ1-1; possible D gene TRBD1, 6 bases. CDR1 is LNHDA, CDR2 SQIVND, per germline (reference sequence). Trimming removed 3 bases from V and 5 bases from J, with 10 bases in between. This CDR3 is built from 13 residues. CDR3: CASSIRQETEAFF. The CDR3 DNA reads TGTGCCAGTAGTATCAGACAGGAGACTGAAGCTTTCTTT.

This clone was recorded only once. The V call is TRBV7-2, the J call TRBJ2-7, with D possibly TRBD1 on 5 matching bases. Germline V lookup: CDR1 SGHTA, CDR2 FQGNSA. The CDR3 contains 16 residues. V was pared by 1 base and J by 3 bases, with 16 bases between. CDR3 loop: CASSLGQGLSYYEQYF. CDR3 sequence (DNA): TGTGCCAGCAGCTTAGGCCAGGGCCTTTCTTACTACGAGCAGTACTTC.

V and J are TRBV7-9 and TRBJ1-1; the match to TRBD1 covers 7 bases. Germline V gene data show CDR1 as SEHNR and CDR2 as FQNEAQ (reference sequence). The CDR3 covers 18 residues. V was pared by 1 base and J by 1 base, with 12 bases of the junction left unmatched. DNA for the CDR3: TGTGCCAGCAGCTTAGGGAGGATCGGACAGGACCCGAACACTGAAGCTTTCTTT. It encodes CASSLGRIGQDPNTEAFF.

V is TRBV10-3 and J is TRBJ2-7; D remains unclear. The CDR3 consists of 11 residues. V lost 2 bases and J 7 bases, leaving 6 bases between the germline ends. The germline gives CDR1 ENHRY, CDR2 SYGVKD. CDR3 region: CAISEGREQYF. The CDR3 DNA is TGTGCCATCAGTGAGGGCAGAGAGCAGTACTTC.

This clone has a handful of counts. The chain combines TRBV6-5 with TRBJ2-2; 7 nucleotides align to TRBD1. The CDR3 length is 14 residues. V trimming: 6 bases; J trimming: 5 bases; junction bases outside the gene matches: 6. Germline loops: CDR1 MNHEY, CDR2 SVGAGI. CDR3 region: CASRGTVTTGELFF. Here the CDR3 DNA reads TGTGCCAGCAGGGGGACAGTGACGACCGGGGAGCTGTTTTTT.

V and J are TRBV5-8 and TRBJ1-1; unclear D gene. The germline gives CDR1 SGHTS, CDR2 YDEGEE. Trimming stripped 6 bases from V and 0 bases from J, with 9 bases between. The CDR3 has 13 amino acids. The CDR3 DNA follows: TGTGCCAGCATGTCACAAGTGAACACTGAAGCTTTCTTT. It translates to CASMSQVNTEAFF. The full variable domain, its missing parts supplied by reference TRBV5-8 and TRBJ1-1, is EAGVTQSPTHLIKTRGQQATLRCSPISGHTSVYWYQQALGLGLQFLLWYDEGEERNRGNFPPRFSGRQFPNYSSELNVNALELEDSALYLCASMSQVNTEAFFGQGTRLTVV.

The chain recombines TRBV27 with TRBJ2-7, with D uncertain. There are 13 residues in the CDR3. CDR1 and CDR2 from the germline V gene are MNHEY and SMNVEV (reference sequence). V shed 2 bases and J shed 1 base, with 6 bases lying between them. The CDR3 sequence is CASSLVQSYEQYF. The CDR3 bases are TGTGCCAGCAGTTTAGTGCAGTCCTACGAGCAGTACTTC.

This chain connects TRBV19 to TRBJ1-2; 9 bases agree with TRBD1. CDR3 length: 15 residues. The V and J ends lost 3 bases and 4 bases, in that order; junction bases with no gene match: 6. CDR1 is LNHDA and CDR2 is SQIVND in the germline V gene (reference sequence). In DNA form, the CDR3 reads TGTGCCAGTAGTATCTCTGGACAGGGGTCCTATGGCTACACCTTC. Translated: CASSISGQGSYGYTF.

The chain carries TRBV5-6 and TRBJ2-5, with 11 positions matching TRBD2. The V gene end was trimmed by 7 bases and the J gene end by 4 bases; junction bases not matched to a gene: 9. The V gene's germline CDR1 is SGHDT and CDR2 YYEEEE. The CDR3 is 15 residues long. CDR3 sequence: CASDHGGLAGETQYF. DNA of the CDR3: TGTGCCAGCGACCACGGAGGACTAGCGGGAGAGACCCAGTACTTC. Full variable domain (remainder filled in from reference TRBV5-6 and TRBJ2-5): DAGVTQSPTHLIKTRGQQVTLRCSPKSGHDTVSWYQQALGQGPQFIFQYYEEEERQRGNFPDRFSGHQFPNYSSELNVNALLLGDSALYLCASDHGGLAGETQYFGPGTRLLVL.

The V and J genes are TRBV27 and TRBJ2-3, with TRBD1 matching over 7 bases. The CDR3 spans 13 residues. The J segment lost 7 bases and the V segment lost 4 bases, leaving 5 bases of the junction unmatched. Germline lookup yields CDR1 MNHEY and CDR2 SMNVEV (reference sequence). CDR3 amino acids: CASSSTGLNTQYF. Here the CDR3 DNA reads TGTGCCAGCAGTTCGACAGGGTTAAATACGCAGTATTTT.

This chain uses TRBV19 with TRBJ1-1; possibly TRBD1 for D (5 bases). The V end was cut by 2 bases, the J end by 1 base, with 8 bases between. The CDR3 is 14 amino acids. The germline V gene has CDR1 LNHDA and CDR2 SQIVND (reference sequence). CDR3 in DNA: TGTGCCAGTAGTATACGCGGGGGGAACACTGAAGCTTTCTTT. This encodes CASSIRGGNTEAFF.

V gene TRBV10-1 combines with J gene TRBJ2-1; D remains ambiguous. The germline gives CDR1 WNHNN, CDR2 SYGVQD (reference sequence). This CDR3 has 16 amino acids. V lost 2 bases and J 0 bases, leaving 11 bases between the germline ends. CDR3 coding DNA: TGCGCCAGCAGTGAGCTGACGAGGAGCTCCTACAATGAGCAGTTCTTC. This codes for CASSELTRSSYNEQFF.

The V call is TRBV19, the J call TRBJ1-6, with TRBD1 matching over 7 bases. The trim removed 7 bases at V and 10 bases at J, leaving 13 bases unmatched. There are 15 residues in the CDR3. CDR1 is LNHDA, CDR2 SQIVND, per germline (reference sequence). The CDR3 DNA reads TGTGCCAGTAAGTCCACTACAGGGGACGTCTCACCCCTCCACTTT. Protein product: CASKSTTGDVSPLHF. Full variable domain (remainder filled in from reference TRBV19 and TRBJ1-6): DGGITQSPKYLFRKEGQNVTLSCEQNLNHDAMYWYRQDPGQGLRLIYYSQIVNDFQKGDIAEGYSVSREKKESFPLTVTSAQKNPTAFYLCASKSTTGDVSPLHFGNGTRLTVT.

The gene calls are TRBV6-5 and TRBJ2-1, with 12 bases aligning to TRBD2. V lost 5 bases to trimming and J lost 5 bases; unmatched junction nucleotides: 4. Germline V gives CDR1 MNHEY, CDR2 SVGAGI. The CDR3 is made up of 15 amino acids. CDR3 residues: CASSGTSGLHNEQFF. CDR3 nucleotide sequence: TGTGCCAGCAGTGGGACTAGCGGGTTGCACAATGAGCAGTTCTTC.

The gene calls are TRBV11-2 and TRBJ2-1; TRBD2 might be the D (6 bases). Trimming shortened V by 3 bases and J by 4 bases, and 13 bases separated the two germline ends. This CDR3 contains 15 residues. Germline CDR1 reads SGHAT; CDR2 reads FQNNGV. The DNA for the CDR3 is TGTGCCAGCAGCTTCTTAACGGGGGATTACAATGAGCAGTTCTTC. This sequence encodes CASSFLTGDYNEQFF.

DNA for the CDR3: TGTGCCACCAGCAGAGGAGAATTGAGGGGGACCGTGGCTGAAAAACTGTTTTTT. As protein: CATSRGELRGTVAEKLFF. The chain links TRBV15 to TRBJ1-4; maybe TRBD1 (6 bases). CDR1 and CDR2 from the germline V gene are LNHNV and YYDKDF (reference sequence). There are 18 residues in the CDR3. Trimming shortened V by 1 base and J by 7 bases, and 22 bases separated the two germline ends.

This clone was counted only a few times. The chain links TRBV11-3 to TRBJ2-3; the match to TRBD1 covers 7 bases. V lost 6 bases, J lost 4 bases, and 7 bases stayed unmatched. Germline V lookup: CDR1 SGHNT, CDR2 YENEEA. This CDR3 comprises 14 residues. The CDR3 region is CASRFTGVADTQYF. CDR3 in DNA: TGTGCCAGCAGATTTACAGGGGTGGCAGATACGCAGTATTTT.

V gene TRBV4-1 combines with J gene TRBJ2-7, with D uncertain. CDR1 is MGHRA, CDR2 YSYEKL, per germline. V shed 4 bases and J shed 0 bases, with 10 bases lying between them. CDR3 length: 14 residues. The CDR3 is CASSLVPGSYEQYF. CDR3 nucleotides: TGCGCCAGCAGCCTCGTTCCGGGCTCCTACGAGCAGTACTTC.

The V gene is TRBV15, the J gene TRBJ2-7; 10 positions match TRBD1. V shed 0 bases, J shed 2 bases, and the junction held 4 bases outside the gene matches. This CDR3 is built from 16 residues. Germline V gene data show CDR1 as LNHNV and CDR2 as YYDKDF (reference sequence). CDR3 nucleotides: TGTGCCACCAGCAGAGAGGGACAGGGGCCTCCCTACGAGCAGTACTTC. Translated, it gives CATSREGQGPPYEQYF.

On this clone itself: The limits of the CDR3 on the DNA are not certain, so only TCRdb's listed CDR3 is given. The genes are TRBV21-1 and TRBJ2-7; the table's TRBD2 call for D was not verified on the DNA. TRBV21-1 is annotated as a pseudogene. The CDR3 has 12 amino acids, counting both end residues. CDR3 in amino acids: CASSKEAGYWCF.

CDR3 amino acids: CAWSTAYEQYF. Written as DNA, the CDR3 is TGTGCCTGGAGTACCGCGTACGAGCAGTACTTC. The genes are TRBV30 and TRBJ2-7; D is unresolved. From germline, CDR1 is GTSNPN and CDR2 SVGIG (reference sequence). Trimming removed 2 bases at V and 4 bases at J, with 6 bases between. The CDR3 contains 11 residues.

This chain joins TRBV11-2 and TRBJ1-6; TRBD1 matches at 7 bases. CDR3 length: 14 residues. CDR1 is SGHAT, CDR2 FQNNGV, per germline. The trim removed 7 bases at V and 7 bases at J, leaving 7 bases unmatched. The CDR3 nucleotides are TGTGCCAGCACCACGGACAGGAGGAATTCACCCCTCCACTTT. Translated: CASTTDRRNSPLHF.

The J gene is TRBJ1-2, the V gene TRBV7-9, with D maybe TRBD1 (6 bases). V was shortened by 5 bases and J by 6 bases, with 19 bases between the two germline ends. Germline CDR1 reads SEHNR; CDR2 reads FQNEAQ (reference sequence). The CDR3 sequence is 15 residues long. The DNA of the CDR3 is TGTGCCAGCAGCCCCCCATGGCCAGGGGAAGATGGCTACACCTTC. It specifies CASSPPWPGEDGYTF.

The V call is TRBV30, the J call TRBJ1-4; a possible D gene is TRBD1 (5 bases). V dropped 0 bases and J dropped 8 bases, with 16 bases sitting between them. CDR3 length: 15 residues. In germline, CDR1 is GTSNPN, CDR2 SVGIG (reference sequence). DNA for the CDR3: TGTGCCTGGAGTGTAGATTCAGGGATTGGAGAAAAACTGTTTTTT. Residues: CAWSVDSGIGEKLFF. The whole variable domain, remainder taken from reference TRBV30 and TRBJ1-4, is SQTIHQWPATLVQPVGSPLSLECTVEGTSNPNLYWYRQAAGRGLQLLFYSVGIGQISSEVPQNLSASRPQDRQFILSSKKLLLSDSGFYLCAWSVDSGIGEKLFFGSGTQLSVL.

The V call is TRBV5-6, the J call TRBJ1-5; 7 bases line up with TRBD1. The CDR3 length is 16 residues. CDR1 is SGHDT, CDR2 YYEEEE, per germline. V lost 0 bases to trimming and J lost 1 base; unmatched junction nucleotides: 4. CDR3 sequence: CASSLGAGGSNQPQHF. The CDR3 bases are TGTGCCAGCAGCTTGGGGGCAGGGGGGAGCAATCAGCCCCAGCATTTT.